The T cell receptor (beta chain) described here comes from a study of long-term antiretroviral therapy in people with HIV. Germline lookup yields CDR1 SEHNR and CDR2 FQNEAQ (reference sequence). This CDR3 has 15 amino acids. Unmatched junction bases numbered 8, after V lost 3 bases and J lost 5 bases. Notes on this clone: The antigen is unknown.

The run of the v3.0 immunoSEQ assay was at survey level. Some clones are missing from TCRdb's copy, which holds only in-frame ones; the method was immunoSEQ multiplex PCR. The table shows around 21,000 clones, with just over 90% occurring only once. Study-wide points: Post-ART samples showed increased diversity that remained below transplant donor control levels. On ART adherence, viral resistance or therapy changes, no data were available. Clones that had undergone expansion before ART dominated the repertoire at all time points.

This chain uses TRBV7-9 with TRBJ2-3, with TRBD2 matching over 7 bases. This receptor was obtained from a woman aged 25-40 years with HIV. The source was unsorted PBMCs, collected nearly 4.5 years before starting antiretroviral therapy. The CDR3 here is CASSFDPGGGDTQYF. CDR3 DNA: TGTGCCAGCAGCTTTGACCCGGGGGGAGGAGATACGCAGTATTTT. Combining the CDR3 with reference TRBV7-9 and TRBJ2-3 gives the whole variable domain DTGVSQNPRHKITKRGQNVTFRCDPISEHNRLYWYRQTLGQGPEFLTYFQNEAQLEKSRLLSDRFSAERPKGSFSTLEIQRTEQGDSAMYLCASSFDPGGGDTQYFGPGTRLTVL.